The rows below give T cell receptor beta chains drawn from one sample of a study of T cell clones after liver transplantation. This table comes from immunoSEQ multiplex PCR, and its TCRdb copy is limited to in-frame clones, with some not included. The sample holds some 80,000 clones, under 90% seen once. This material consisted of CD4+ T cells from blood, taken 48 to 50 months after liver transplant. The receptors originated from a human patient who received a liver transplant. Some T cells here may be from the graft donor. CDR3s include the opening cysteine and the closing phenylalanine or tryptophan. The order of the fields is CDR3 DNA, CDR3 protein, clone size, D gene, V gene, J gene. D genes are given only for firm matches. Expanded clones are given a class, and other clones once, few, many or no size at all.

DNA: TGCGCCAGCAGCCAACAGGTGAGGAGCAATCAGCCCCAGCATTTT
CDR3: CASSQQVRSNQPQHF
size: NA
D: NA
V: TRBV4-3
J: TRBJ1-5

DNA: TGTGCCAGCTCACCGGGACAGAAGAATGAGCAGTTCTTC
CDR3: CASSPGQKNEQFF
size: NA
D: TRBD1
V: TRBV18
J: TRBJ2-1

DNA: TGTGCCAGCAGTGGACAGGGGTGGGATAGGGCCAAAAACATTCAGTACTTC
CDR3: CASSGQGWDRAKNIQYF
size: NA
D: TRBD1
V: TRBV6-1
J: TRBJ2-4

DNA: TGTGCCAGCAGCCCCCGGACTAGCGGGGGGGAGCAGTACTTC
CDR3: CASSPRTSGGEQYF
size: NA
D: TRBD2
V: TRBV9
J: TRBJ2-7

DNA: TGTGCCAGCAGCACGGCGAGGGGGGACGGGGAGACCCAGTACTTC
CDR3: CASSTARGDGETQYF
size: once
D: NA
V: TRBV7-2
J: TRBJ2-5

DNA: TGTGCCAGCAGCACACAGGGGGCGGGAGCCAAAAACATTCAGTACTTC
CDR3: CASSTQGAGAKNIQYF
size: NA
D: TRBD1
V: TRBV5-5
J: TRBJ2-4

DNA: TGTGCCAGCAGTTCCCCGGACTTGGGCAATCAGCCCCAGCATTTT
CDR3: CASSSPDLGNQPQHF
size: NA
D: NA
V: TRBV28
J: TRBJ1-5

DNA: TGTGCCAGTAGTATACACAGGGAGACCCAGTACTTC
CDR3: CASSIHRETQYF
size: NA
D: NA
V: TRBV19
J: TRBJ2-5

DNA: TGTGCCAGTAGAGAGAGGGGGCTAAATGGCTACACCTTC
CDR3: CASRERGLNGYTF
size: few
D: TRBD1
V: TRBV19
J: TRBJ1-2

DNA: TGTGCCAGCAAGAAAACTAGCGGGATTTACGAGCAGTACTTC
CDR3: CASKKTSGIYEQYF
size: NA
D: TRBD2
V: TRBV6-1
J: TRBJ2-7

DNA: TGCAGCGTTGAAGATCCGGTGGCAGAAGAGACCCAGTACTTC
CDR3: CSVEDPVAEETQYF
size: NA
D: NA
V: TRBV29-1
J: TRBJ2-5

DNA: TGCGCCACACCATCCTACAGGGAGGCGTCCTACGAGCAGTACTTC
CDR3: CATPSYREASYEQYF
size: NA
D: NA
V: TRBV23-1
J: TRBJ2-7

DNA: TGTGCCAGCAGCAAGAAAATTTACGAGCAGTACTTC
CDR3: CASSKKIYEQYF
size: few
D: NA
V: TRBV6-6
J: TRBJ2-7

DNA: TGTGCCAGCAGAGGGGATAATGAAAAACTGTTTTTT
CDR3: CASRGDNEKLFF
size: NA
D: NA
V: TRBV2
J: TRBJ1-4

DNA: TGTGCCAGCAGTCCAAGACCTGGGACAGGGGGCACTAACTATGGCTACACCTTC
CDR3: CASSPRPGTGGTNYGYTF
size: NA
D: TRBD1
V: TRBV27
J: TRBJ1-2

DNA: TGTGCCAGCAGCTTTCCGGGGAAGACTGAAGCTTTCTTT
CDR3: CASSFPGKTEAFF
size: NA
D: NA
V: TRBV7-2
J: TRBJ1-1

DNA: TGTGCCAGCTCACCCCTCAATCGCCCCCCCTACGAGCAGTACTTC
CDR3: CASSPLNRPPYEQYF
size: NA
D: NA
V: TRBV18
J: TRBJ2-7

DNA: TGTGCCAGCAGCCCGCCTGACGGACAGGGGGCGCACGGGGAGCTGTTTTTT
CDR3: CASSPPDGQGAHGELFF
size: NA
D: TRBD1
V: TRBV7-3
J: TRBJ2-2

DNA: TGTGCCAGCAGTGAAGCGAGGCTAGCGGGGGTCTCCTACGAGCAGTACTTC
CDR3: CASSEARLAGVSYEQYF
size: NA
D: TRBD2
V: TRBV2
J: TRBJ2-7

DNA: TGTGCCTGTACGAGGGATTGGGGTATGAAGACCCAGTACTTC
CDR3: CACTRDWGMKTQYF
size: once
D: NA
V: TRBV5-5
J: TRBJ2-5

DNA: TGCGCCAGCAGCTTGGTCGTAGACAATGAGCAGTTCTTC
CDR3: CASSLVVDNEQFF
size: once
D: NA
V: TRBV5-1
J: TRBJ2-1

DNA: TGCGCCAGCAGCCACTTCCGGGACAAACAAGAGACCCAGTACTTC
CDR3: CASSHFRDKQETQYF
size: NA
D: NA
V: TRBV4-1
J: TRBJ2-5

DNA: TGTGCCAGCAGCTTAATGGGTCCAAACACAGATACGCAGTATTTT
CDR3: CASSLMGPNTDTQYF
size: NA
D: NA
V: TRBV7-2
J: TRBJ2-3

DNA: TGCAGCGTGTCCATAGGGGGCTACACCTTC
CDR3: CSVSIGGYTF
size: NA
D: NA
V: TRBV29-1
J: TRBJ1-2

DNA: TGTGCCAGCAGCCAAGAGGGGTCCCGTGTTTTT
CDR3: CASSQEGSRVF
size: NA
D: NA
V: TRBV16
J: TRBJ1-4

DNA: TGCGCCAGCAGCCAAGGTCTCCCGGCCTACGAGCAGTACTTC
CDR3: CASSQGLPAYEQYF
size: NA
D: NA
V: TRBV4-3
J: TRBJ2-7

DNA: TGTGCCAGCAGTGAAACGAGGGGGCGGGCCGGGGAGCTGTTTTTT
CDR3: CASSETRGRAGELFF
size: NA
D: TRBD1
V: TRBV6-1
J: TRBJ2-2